This TCR beta chain is drawn from a study of cytomegalovirus exposure and HLA in healthy donors. About the study: Earlier sequencing of about 179 million T cells yielded 100 million to 120 million unique TCR beta sequences. Among the roughly 370 genotyped donors, approximately 82% were placed in the Caucasian-associated ancestry cluster.

Study-level results: Sequence variants that were highly shared formed a cluster that was likely a sequencing artifact. Cytomegalovirus association was assigned to about 150 TCR beta chains.

Researchers ran the PCR with 60 Vbeta and 13 Jbeta primers. TCRdb's table, derived via immunoSEQ multiplex PCR, lists solely in-frame clones and lacks some. In the table there are 180,000 or so clones, around three quarters of which are singletons. With respect to this clone: Its cognate antigen is unknown.

V gave up 6 bases and J gave up 11 bases; unmatched junction bases: 8. The CDR3 consists of 12 residues. CDR1 LNHDA and CDR2 SQIVND come from the germline V gene (reference sequence). This chain links TRBV19 with TRBJ1-1; TRBD1 aligns across 8 bases. This TCR derives from a woman under 40 in good health and CMV-seropositive. Specimen: PBMCs. This CDR3 is CASRAGGADAFF. CDR3 nucleotides: TGTGCCAGTAGAGCAGGGGGCGCGGACGCTTTCTTT.